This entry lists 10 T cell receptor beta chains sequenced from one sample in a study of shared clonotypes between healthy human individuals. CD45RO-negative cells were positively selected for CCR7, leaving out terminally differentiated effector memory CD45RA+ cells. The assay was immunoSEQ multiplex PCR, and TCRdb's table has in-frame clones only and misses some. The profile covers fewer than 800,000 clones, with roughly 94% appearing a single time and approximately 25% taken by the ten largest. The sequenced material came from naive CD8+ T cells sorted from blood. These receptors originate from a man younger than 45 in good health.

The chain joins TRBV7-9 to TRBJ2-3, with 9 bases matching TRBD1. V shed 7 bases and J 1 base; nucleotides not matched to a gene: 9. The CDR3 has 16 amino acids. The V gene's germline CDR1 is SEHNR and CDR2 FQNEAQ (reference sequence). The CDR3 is CASNIQGAIGTDTQYF. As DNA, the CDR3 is TGTGCCAGCAACATACAGGGGGCAATAGGCACAGATACGCAGTATTTT.

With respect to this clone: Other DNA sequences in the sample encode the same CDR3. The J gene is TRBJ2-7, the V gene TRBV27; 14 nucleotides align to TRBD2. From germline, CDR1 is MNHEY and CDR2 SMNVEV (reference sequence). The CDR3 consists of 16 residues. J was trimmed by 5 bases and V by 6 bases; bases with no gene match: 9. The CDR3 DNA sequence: TGTGCCAGCAGCCTCGGGACTAGCGGGAGTCGAAACGAGCAGTACTTC. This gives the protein CASSLGTSGSRNEQYF.

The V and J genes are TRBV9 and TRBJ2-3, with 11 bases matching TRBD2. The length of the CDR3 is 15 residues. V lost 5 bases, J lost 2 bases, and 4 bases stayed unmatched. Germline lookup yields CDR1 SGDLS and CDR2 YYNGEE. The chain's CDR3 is CASREGLADTDTQYF. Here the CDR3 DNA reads TGTGCCAGCAGAGAGGGACTAGCGGACACAGATACGCAGTATTTT.

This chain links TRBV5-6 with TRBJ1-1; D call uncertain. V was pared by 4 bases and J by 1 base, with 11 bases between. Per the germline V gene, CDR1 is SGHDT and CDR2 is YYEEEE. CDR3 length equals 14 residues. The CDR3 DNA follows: TGTGCCAGCAGCGATCTAGGGCGGAACACTGAAGCTTTCTTT. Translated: CASSDLGRNTEAFF.

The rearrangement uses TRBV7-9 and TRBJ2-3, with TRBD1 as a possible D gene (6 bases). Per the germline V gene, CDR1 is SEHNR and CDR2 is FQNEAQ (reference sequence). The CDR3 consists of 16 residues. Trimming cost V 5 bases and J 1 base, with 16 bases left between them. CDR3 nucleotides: TGTGCCAGCAGCCAGATACTGCCAGGGGGCACAGATACGCAGTATTTT. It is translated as CASSQILPGGTDTQYF.

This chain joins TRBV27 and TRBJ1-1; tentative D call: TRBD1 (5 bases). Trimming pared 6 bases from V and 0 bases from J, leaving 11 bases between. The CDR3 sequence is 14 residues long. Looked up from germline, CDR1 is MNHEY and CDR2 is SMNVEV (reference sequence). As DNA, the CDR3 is TGTGCCAGCAGGCCGGGGCCTATGAACACTGAAGCTTTCTTT. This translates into CASRPGPMNTEAFF.

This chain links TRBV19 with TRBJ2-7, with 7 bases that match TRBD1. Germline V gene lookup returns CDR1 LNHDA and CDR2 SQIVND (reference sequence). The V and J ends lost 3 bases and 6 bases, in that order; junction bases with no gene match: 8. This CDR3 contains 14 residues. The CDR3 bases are TGTGCCAGTAGTATGGGGGACAGCATTGTCGAGCAGTACTTC. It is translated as CASSMGDSIVEQYF. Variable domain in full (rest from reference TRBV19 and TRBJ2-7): DGGITQSPKYLFRKEGQNVTLSCEQNLNHDAMYWYRQDPGQGLRLIYYSQIVNDFQKGDIAEGYSVSREKKESFPLTVTSAQKNPTAFYLCASSMGDSIVEQYFGPGTRLTVT.

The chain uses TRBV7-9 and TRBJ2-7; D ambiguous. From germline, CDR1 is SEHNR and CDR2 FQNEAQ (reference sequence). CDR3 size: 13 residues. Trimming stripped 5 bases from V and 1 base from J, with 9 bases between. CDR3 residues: CASSAATSYEQYF. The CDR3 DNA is TGTGCCAGCAGCGCCGCCACGTCCTACGAGCAGTACTTC.

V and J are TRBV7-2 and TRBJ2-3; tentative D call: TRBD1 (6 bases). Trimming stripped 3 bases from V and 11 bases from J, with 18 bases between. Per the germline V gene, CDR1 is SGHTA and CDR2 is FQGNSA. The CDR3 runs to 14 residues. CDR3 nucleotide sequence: TGTGCCAGCAGCTTTCCCTTTGAGGGGGTGAGGCAGTATTTT. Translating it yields CASSFPFEGVRQYF.

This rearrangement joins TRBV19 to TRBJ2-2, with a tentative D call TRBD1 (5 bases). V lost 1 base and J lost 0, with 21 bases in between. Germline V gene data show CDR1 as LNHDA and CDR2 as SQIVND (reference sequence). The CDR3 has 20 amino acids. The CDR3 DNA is TGTGCCAGTAGTATAGCCACCTGGGGCATCGAATTCGCGAACACCGGGGAGCTGTTTTTT. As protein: CASSIATWGIEFANTGELFF.